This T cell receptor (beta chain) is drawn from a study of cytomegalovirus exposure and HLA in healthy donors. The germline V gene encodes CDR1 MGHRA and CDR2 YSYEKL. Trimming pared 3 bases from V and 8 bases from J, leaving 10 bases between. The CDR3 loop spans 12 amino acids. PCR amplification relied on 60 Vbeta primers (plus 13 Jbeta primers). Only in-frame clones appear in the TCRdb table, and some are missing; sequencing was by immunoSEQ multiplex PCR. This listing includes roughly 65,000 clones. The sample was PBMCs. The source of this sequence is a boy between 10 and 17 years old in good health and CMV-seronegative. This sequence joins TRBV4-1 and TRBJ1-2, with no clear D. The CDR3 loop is CASSHATRGYTF. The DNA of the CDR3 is TGCGCCAGCAGCCATGCTACCCGGGGCTACACCTTC.